Sequencing of this T cell receptor (beta chain) was carried out in a study of identical twins (dated by TCRdb to the mid-2010s). At the level of the whole study: TCR alpha and beta repertoires from monozygotic twins, unrelated adults of various ages and cord blood were deep-sequenced to test whether fetal clonotypes persist. To rule out contamination, the twin experiments were replicated at different times with different library preparation protocols. The paper's findings and limits, for the study overall: Compared with coincidental sharing between unrelated individuals, out-of-frame TCR alpha sequences shared between twins had an excess of sequences with low generation probability. Zero-insertion analyses could be partly confounded by invariant T cells such as MAIT and iNKT, although diverse VJ usage argued against such confounding for most clonotypes. In monozygotic twins, recombination models systematically underestimated out-of-frame TCR alpha sharing, but the models matched the sharing seen between unrelated individuals. Fewer insertions were carried by abundant cord blood beta clonotypes; a weaker similar trend was observed in young adult naive repertoires, while no such trend was observed in memory repertoires. A weaker excess of twin sharing was found in beta out-of-frame sequences because the signal-to-noise ratio was lowered by fewer shared sequences. Because the same donors could not be followed over many years, conclusions were based on cross-sectional statistical analysis.

Only healthy Caucasian donors were included. The twin cohort comprised three pairs of female monozygotic twins, all aged about 18 to 30 years. RNA for TCR libraries was isolated from peripheral blood mononuclear cells. Libraries were made using 5' RACE. The sample was run on an Illumina HiSeq 2000. Template switching introduced a universal primer binding site; the final cDNA contained a unique molecular identifier, enabling accurate counting of TCR cDNA molecules. Specific primers in the conserved constant-segment region were used to synthesize first-strand cDNA for TCR alpha and beta chains. To control for contamination, every cDNA library carried two barcodes: a SMART-Mk sample barcode plus Illumina barcodes. TruSeq adapter sequences and Illumina sample barcodes were added in two successive PCR steps. TCR alpha and beta cDNA libraries were sequenced on the Illumina HiSeq platform with custom primers. Per the source publication's procedure: MiGEC was used to process raw reads and extract unique molecular identifiers, and MiXCR was used to find CDR3 positions. Recombination models were inferred per individual with the repgenHMM and IGoR tools using an EM algorithm. The tcR package in R was used for shared clonotype analysis, with sharing normalized by the product of cloneset sizes. Out-of-frame nonproductive sequences were analyzed to study raw recombination free of thymic and clonal selection effects. In-frame beta chains were kept once TCRdb had trimmed the public reads at Q25 with fastp and called clones with MiXCR. CDR3 protein sequences are deduplicated, and each keeps its most common genes and DNA. The V and J calls and clone size are TCRdb's, not the authors'. The sample data list about 660,000 distinct CDR3 sequences, and 8% to 9% of these were observed just once. Around 0.95% of the sample belongs to the ten largest clones.

The germline V gene specifies LGHNA as CDR1 and YSLEER as CDR2. V is cut back by 3 bases and J by 5 bases, with 11 bases in the junction unmatched. The CDR3 measures 16 amino acids from cysteine to phenylalanine. CDR3 DNA is the only sequence kept; it has 48 bases, read in frame from the first base. This clonotype was found a few times. Its antigen is still unknown. Base qualities are not recorded, but no much larger clone differs from it by a single base. The data also belong to a second study, concerning yellow fever vaccine responses in identical twins. In that second paper, the authors write: According to the authors, in identical twins the way T cells responded to vaccination appeared partly convergent and partly personalized. Focusing on identical twins, the study followed the T cell clones that responded to the vaccine, and did so with precision.

The sample was PBMCs. This clonotype was sampled from a woman under 30 in good health. Recombination linked TRBV4-3 to TRBJ2-7; 9 central nucleotides agree with TRBD1. The CDR3 in this case is CASSHLLGQGTHEQYF. The DNA reads as follows: TGCGCCAGCAGCCACCTCCTGGGACAGGGTACCCACGAGCAGTACTTC.